This T cell receptor (beta chain) was recorded in a study of PD-1 blockade in classical Hodgkin lymphoma. Study results and limitations: Lower baseline TCR diversity was reported for newly diagnosed patients than for healthy donors.

Note on this clone: Its specificity is not known.

Sequencing was performed with immunoSEQ multiplex PCR; in TCRdb, only in-frame clones are kept and a portion is missing. The sample has about 90,000 clones, 90% seen once. Time point given: cycle 4 day 1 (C4D1), after five to seven weeks of nivolumab. Exposure to brentuximab vedotin varied, and each patient had relapsed following autologous stem cell transplantation. The source of this sequence is a human donor with classical Hodgkin lymphoma. The sequencing here drew on peripheral blood mononuclear cells (PBMCs), taken before the fourth cycle of nivolumab.

The CDR3 reads CASSYQQGNTEAFF. CDR3 sequence (DNA): TGTGCCAGCAGCTACCAACAGGGGAACACTGAAGCTTTCTTT. This chain connects TRBV7-9 to TRBJ1-1, with D maybe TRBD1 (6 bases). Per germline, CDR1 SEHNR and CDR2 FQNEAQ (reference sequence). V lost 4 bases to trimming and J lost 1 base, with 10 bases between them. The CDR3 contains 14 residues. Supplemented by reference TRBV7-9 and TRBJ1-1, the full variable domain reads DTGVSQNPRHKITKRGQNVTFRCDPISEHNRLYWYRQTLGQGPEFLTYFQNEAQLEKSRLLSDRFSAERPKGSFSTLEIQRTEQGDSAMYLCASSYQQGNTEAFFGQGTRLTVV.